A single sample is the source of the 16 T cell receptor beta chains below, sequenced in a study of cytomegalovirus exposure and HLA in healthy donors. PCR amplification relied on 60 Vbeta primers (plus 13 Jbeta primers). Clones were sequenced by immunoSEQ multiplex PCR, and TCRdb holds only the in-frame ones, with some missing. The data hold around 200,000 clones, with 65% to 80% observed a single time. The sequenced sample consisted of PBMCs. The receptor source for this set is a man aged 45-65 years in good health and CMV-seronegative.

This chain uses TRBV12-1 with TRBJ2-2; TRBD2, the D gene given by the table, was not confirmed from the DNA. TRBV12-1 is deemed a pseudogene. The CDR3 totals 17 residues. The CDR3 region is CASSFDAASGRAGELFF. CDR3 nucleotides: TGTGCCAGCAGCTTTGACGCGGCTAGCGGGAGGGCCGGGGAGCTGTTTTTT.

The chain has TRBV5-4 and TRBJ2-3, with D perhaps TRBD2 (5 bases). CDR1 and CDR2 from the germline V gene are SGHNT and YYREEE (reference sequence). The CDR3 runs 14 residues. Trimming took off 4 bases at V and 4 bases at J, with 13 bases between the two ends. In DNA, the CDR3 is TGTGCCAGCAGCGCACACCTAGCACCAGATACGCAGTATTTT. Its translation: CASSAHLAPDTQYF.

The V call is TRBV7-3, the J call TRBJ2-3; D is perhaps TRBD2 (5 bases). Per germline, CDR1 SGHTA and CDR2 FQGTGA. The CDR3 has 15 amino acids. V lost 4 bases and J lost 5, with 16 bases in between. The CDR3 sequence is CASSSTGGPGDTQYF. In DNA, the CDR3 is TGTGCCAGCAGCTCCACCGGCGGGCCAGGAGATACGCAGTATTTT.

The table lists this clone with a count of one. This sequence joins TRBV5-6 and TRBJ2-5, with D uncertain. V shed 2 bases and J shed 0 bases, with 8 bases lying between them. The germline V gene encodes CDR1 SGHDT and CDR2 YYEEEE. CDR3 length equals 14 residues. CDR3 DNA sequence: TGTGCCAGCAGCTTAAGGCGGTACCAAGAGACCCAGTACTTC. It specifies CASSLRRYQETQYF.

The rearrangement joins TRBV28 to TRBJ2-1; the match to TRBD1 covers 7 bases. J gave up 0 bases and V 6 bases, and 5 bases lay outside the gene matches. The length of the CDR3 is 15 residues. The V gene's germline CDR1 is MDHEN and CDR2 SYDVKM. CDR3 residues: CASSLTGFSYNEQFF. The CDR3, as DNA: TGTGCCAGCAGCCTGACAGGGTTCTCCTACAATGAGCAGTTCTTC.

The V gene is TRBV5-1, the J gene TRBJ2-7; 10 positions match TRBD2. This CDR3 is 18 amino acids long. Trimming removed 1 base from V and 5 bases from J; junction bases left unmatched: 15. Germline V gene lookup returns CDR1 SGHRS and CDR2 YFSETQ. The CDR3 nucleotides read TGCGCCAGCAGCTTGAGGGGGCAGGCTAGCGGGAGAATCGACGAGCAGTACTTC. Its translation is CASSLRGQASGRIDEQYF.

The rearrangement joins TRBV27 to TRBJ2-5, with D possibly being TRBD1 (5 bases). The V and J ends lost 6 bases and 3 bases respectively, with 14 bases between them. The CDR3 is 14 amino acids. Germline V gene lookup returns CDR1 MNHEY and CDR2 SMNVEV (reference sequence). The CDR3 here is CASRKVQDKETQYF. The CDR3 DNA is TGTGCCAGCAGGAAAGTACAGGATAAAGAGACCCAGTACTTC.

A few counts support this clone. The genes are TRBV18 and TRBJ2-5; possibly TRBD2 for D (5 bases). This CDR3 is built from 13 residues. The V gene's germline CDR1 is KGHSH and CDR2 LQKENI. Trimming pared 3 bases from V and 4 bases from J, leaving 9 bases between. The DNA for the CDR3 is TGTGCCAGCTCACCGAGGGAATTAGAGACCCAGTACTTC. Amino acid sequence: CASSPRELETQYF.

The chain joins TRBV7-9 to TRBJ1-4, with D perhaps TRBD1 (6 bases). This CDR3 has 13 amino acids. The V gene lost 9 bases and the J gene lost 0 bases, with 8 bases spanning the gap. The V gene's germline CDR1 is SEHNR and CDR2 FQNEAQ (reference sequence). CDR3 region: CARDSATNEKLFF. CDR3 nucleotides: TGTGCCAGGGACAGCGCAACTAATGAAAAACTGTTTTTT.

V is TRBV28 and J is TRBJ1-5; D is unresolved. V lost 11 bases and J 0 bases, leaving 20 bases between the germline ends. The CDR3 loop spans 16 amino acids. The germline V gene has CDR1 MDHEN and CDR2 SYDVKM. Here the CDR3 DNA reads TGTGCCTCCGGCGGGGTCCCCACTTATAGCAATCAGCCCCAGCATTTT. Protein: CASGGVPTYSNQPQHF.

This clone has a single count. The chain links TRBV2 to TRBJ1-6; the D gene is possibly TRBD1 (6 bases). The length of the CDR3 is 15 residues. Between the trimmed V and J ends, which lost 3 bases and 10 bases, there was a span of 16 bases. Per germline, CDR1 SNHLY and CDR2 FYNNEI. The CDR3 nucleotides are TGTGCCAGCAGTGAGGGGCGGACAGACCAGTCACCCCTCCACTTT. It codes for CASSEGRTDQSPLHF.

This chain connects TRBV5-4 to TRBJ2-7; the match to TRBD2 covers 9 bases. CDR3 length equals 14 residues. Germline CDR1 is SGHNT and CDR2 is YYREEE (reference sequence). V shed 4 bases and J 7 bases; nucleotides not matched to a gene: 9. The CDR3 region is CASSLLAGPGEQYF. The CDR3 nucleotides are TGTGCCAGCAGCCTACTAGCGGGTCCTGGGGAGCAGTACTTC.

This clone was seen a handful of times. V usage is TRBV19 and J usage is TRBJ2-7, with a tentative D call TRBD1 (6 bases). CDR1 and CDR2 (germline): LNHDA, SQIVND (reference sequence). Trimming removed 4 bases from V and 1 base from J, with 8 bases in between. The length of the CDR3 is 13 residues. CDR3 nucleotides: TGTGCCAGTAGTAGGGACATGTCCTACGAGCAGTACTTC. Encoded protein: CASSRDMSYEQYF. Complete variable domain (other parts from reference TRBV19 and TRBJ2-7): DGGITQSPKYLFRKEGQNVTLSCEQNLNHDAMYWYRQDPGQGLRLIYYSQIVNDFQKGDIAEGYSVSREKKESFPLTVTSAQKNPTAFYLCASSRDMSYEQYFGPGTRLTVT.

The CDR3 spells CASSPDRTNQPQHF. The CDR3 coding sequence is TGTGCCAGCAGTCCCGACAGGACAAATCAGCCCCAGCATTTT. The chain recombines TRBV28 with TRBJ1-5, with a tentative D call TRBD1 (6 bases). The CDR3 length is 14 residues. V dropped 5 bases and J dropped 4 bases, with 12 bases sitting between them. Per germline, CDR1 MDHEN and CDR2 SYDVKM.

The chain couples TRBV5-1 to TRBJ2-1; 10 bases fit TRBD2. The CDR3 runs 16 residues. V trimming: 0 bases; J trimming: 5 bases; junction bases outside the gene matches: 5. CDR1 and CDR2 (germline): SGHRS, YFSETQ. CDR3 protein: CASSLELAGRDNEQFF. The CDR3, as DNA: TGCGCCAGCAGCTTGGAACTAGCGGGAAGGGACAATGAGCAGTTCTTC.

This clone has only one observation. Mismatch with germline at one junction end may stem from a read error. The rearrangement joins TRBV4-2 to TRBJ2-3; 8 nucleotides agree with TRBD2. CDR1 and CDR2 (germline): LGHNA, YNFKEQ. This CDR3 comprises 15 residues. This CDR3 reads CASSLSGEGTDMQYF. DNA for the CDR3: TGTGCCAGCAGCCTTAGCGGGGAGGGCACAGATATGCAGTATTTT.